Listed below are T cell receptor beta chains from one sample, sequenced in a study of blood T cell repertoires in COVID-19. Profiling relied on immunoSEQ multiplex PCR, and the TCRdb table lists in-frame clones only, not all of them. The sample contains about 200,000 clones, 65% to 90% of which appear only once. The specimen was peripheral blood. The receptors here all came from a man older than 75 with acute or convalescent COVID-19. The CDR3 runs from the conserved cysteine through the conserved F or W. A D gene is named only where the DNA matches it firmly. Size tells how often a clone was seen (once, few, many) or the class of an expanded clone, and some rows leave it out.

>TRBD1|-|TRBJ1-5|TRBV5-1
TGCGCCAGCAGCCAGACAGGGGTCGGGAATCAGCCCCAGCATTTT
CASSQTGVGNQPQHF
>-|-|TRBJ2-5|TRBV7-3
TGTGCCAGCAGCTTAATTGGCGGGACGGAGACCCAGTACTTC
CASSLIGGTETQYF
>-|-|TRBJ2-1|TRBV10-2
TGCGCCAGCAAGGGGCAGGGGACCTACAATGAGCAGTTCTTC
CASKGQGTYNEQFF
>-|-|TRBJ2-3|TRBV2
TGTGCCAGCAGTGCAGGAACCGTCACAGATACGCAGTATTTT
CASSAGTVTDTQYF
>TRBD2|-|TRBJ2-1|TRBV5-4
TGTGCCAGCCTGGGACTAGTCTCCGGTGAGCAGTTCTTC
CASLGLVSGEQFF
>-|-|TRBJ1-2|TRBV3-1/TRBV3-2
TGTGCCAGCAGCCAAGGAGGGTTCTTCTATGGCTACACCTTC
CASSQGGFFYGYTF
>-|-|TRBJ2-1|TRBV10-2
TGCGCCAGCAGTGATGAGATCCGCTCCTACAATGAGCAGTTCTTC
CASSDEIRSYNEQFF
>-|-|TRBJ2-2|TRBV13
TGTGCCAGCAGCCCCCATTTTTCCGGGGAGCTGTTTTTT
CASSPHFSGELFF
>TRBD1|-|TRBJ2-1|TRBV5-6
TGTGCCAGTAAAGAGCGACAGGGAAACTACAATGAGCAGTTCTTC
CASKERQGNYNEQFF
>-|-|TRBJ2-1|TRBV19
TGTGCCAGTAGTATCCACTATTTCTATGAGCAGTTCTTC
CASSIHYFYEQFF
>-|-|TRBJ2-7|TRBV7-8
TGTGCCAGCAGCTATAGCTCCTACGAGCAGTACTTC
CASSYSSYEQYF
>-|-|TRBJ2-5|TRBV4-1
TGCGCCAGCAGCCAGCAGACTAAACCCCTTGGGACCCAGTACTTC
CASSQQTKPLGTQYF
>TRBD2|-|TRBJ2-1|TRBV24-1
TGTGCCACCAGTGAAGGGACTAGCGTGTACAATGAGCAGTTCTTC
CATSEGTSVYNEQFF
>TRBD2|once|TRBJ2-1|TRBV7-6
TGTGCCAGCAGCTTGGGCTTGGGTAGCGGGAGGTCCTACAATGAGCAGTTCTTC
CASSLGLGSGRSYNEQFF
>TRBD1|-|TRBJ1-4|TRBV27
TGTGCCAGCAGTTTGACAGGGGGCGAAAAACTGTTTTTT
CASSLTGGEKLFF
>TRBD1|-|TRBJ1-2|TRBV24-1
TGTGCCACCAGTGATTCCTCGTACATCGACAGGGTCGGTTCCTATGGCTACACCTTC
CATSDSSYIDRVGSYGYTF
>TRBD1|-|TRBJ2-2|TRBV4-3
TGCGCCAGCAGCCAAGGGACAGGGCCCGGGGAGCTGTTTTTT
CASSQGTGPGELFF
>-|few|TRBJ2-2|TRBV7-3
TGTGCCAGCAGCTTCGGACAACACACCGGGGAGCTGTTTTTT
CASSFGQHTGELFF
>-|-|TRBJ1-5|TRBV10-3
TGTGCCATCAGTGAGTCCCCGGGTAGTAGTCAGCCCCAGCATTTT
CAISESPGSSQPQHF
>-|-|TRBJ1-1|TRBV5-1
TGCGCCAGCAGCTTGGTACCAGGGCTGAACACTGAAGCTTTCTTT
CASSLVPGLNTEAFF
>-|-|TRBJ1-2|TRBV6-1
TGTGCCAGCAGTGAGCAAGCGGGGAGTGGCTACACCTTC
CASSEQAGSGYTF
>TRBD1|-|TRBJ1-2|TRBV9
TGTGCCAGCAGCGCGGGACAGGACTATGGCTACACCTTC
CASSAGQDYGYTF
>TRBD2|-|TRBJ2-3|TRBV19
TGTGCCAGTCAAGAAGGGAGGGCCCCTGGTACGCAGTATTTT
CASQEGRAPGTQYF
>-|-|TRBJ1-2|TRBV5-5
TGTGCCAGCAGCTCTGGGCCGGGGGGCTATGGCTACACCTTC
CASSSGPGGYGYTF
>TRBD1|once|TRBJ2-1|TRBV5-1
TGCGCCAGCAGCTTCGTCCCGGGACAGGGGATGAATGAGCAGTTCTTC
CASSFVPGQGMNEQFF
>-|once|TRBJ2-7|TRBV29-1
TGCAGCGTTGCCACCTACGAGCAGTACTTC
CSVATYEQYF
>TRBD2|-|TRBJ2-3|TRBV3-1/TRBV3-2
TGTGCCAGCAGCCAAGATTGGGCGGGAGGCACAGATACGCAGTATTTT
CASSQDWAGGTDTQYF
>-|-|TRBJ2-2|TRBV11-3
TGTGCCAGCAGCTTAGATCCCGGGAACACCGGGGAGCTGTTTTTT
CASSLDPGNTGELFF
>TRBD2|-|TRBJ2-1|TRBV3-1/TRBV3-2
TGTGCCAGCAGCCAAGGTCGGCTAGCGGGGTCCTACAATGAGCAGTTCTTC
CASSQGRLAGSYNEQFF
>-|-|TRBJ2-5|TRBV18
TGTGCCAGCTCACTCGGACTGGGAGAGACCCAGTACTTC
CASSLGLGETQYF
>TRBD2|-|TRBJ2-1|TRBV3-1/TRBV3-2
TGTGCCAGCAGCCAAGGGCCTAGCGGGCTAGCGTACAATGAGCAGTTCTTC
CASSQGPSGLAYNEQFF